Presented here are 28 T cell receptor beta chains from one specimen sequenced in a study of shared clonotypes between healthy human individuals. Profiled with immunoSEQ multiplex PCR; TCRdb holds only in-frame clones, not every one. Here the sample spans over a million clones, roughly 96% being singletons. The sequenced material came from naive CD4+ T cells sorted from blood. The subset is: CD45RA+ positively selected. The origin of the receptors is a man aged 25-40 years in good health.

The V call is TRBV6-1, the J call TRBJ1-2; D gene ambiguous. V lost 6 bases to trimming and J lost 1 base, with 12 bases between them. The germline V gene encodes CDR1 MNHNS and CDR2 SASEGT. The CDR3 is 14 residues long. This CDR3 reads CASSLAPHNYGYTF. Here the CDR3 DNA reads TGTGCCAGCAGCCTGGCTCCTCATAACTATGGCTACACCTTC.

The table lists this clone with a few counts. The V gene is TRBV5-8, the J gene TRBJ1-5; D is unclear. The germline V gene encodes CDR1 SGHTS and CDR2 YDEGEE. CDR3 length equals 14 residues. V lost 1 base and J lost 0, with 5 bases in between. The CDR3 is CASSLLNSNQPQHF. CDR3 nucleotide sequence: TGTGCCAGCAGCTTGTTGAATAGCAATCAGCCCCAGCATTTT.

In this sample, this clone turned up once. This sequence joins TRBV7-8 and TRBJ1-5, with TRBD1 matching over 7 bases. After removal of 1 base from V and 3 bases from J, the junction contained 9 bases not matched to a gene. This CDR3 has 17 amino acids. Germline V gene lookup returns CDR1 SGHVS and CDR2 FQNEAQ. The CDR3 loop is CASSLDARGQINQPQHF. In nucleotides, the CDR3 is TGTGCCAGCAGCTTAGATGCCCGGGGACAGATCAATCAGCCCCAGCATTTT.

This chain connects TRBV11-2 to TRBJ2-7, with 9 bases identical to TRBD2. The CDR3 spans 19 residues. J lost 2 bases, V lost 4 bases, and 18 bases had no gene match. CDR1 SGHAT and CDR2 FQNNGV come from the germline V gene. The CDR3 spells CASSSHALAGKGPTYEQYF. As DNA, the CDR3 is TGTGCCAGCAGCTCCCATGCGCTAGCGGGAAAGGGCCCCACCTACGAGCAGTACTTC.

The CDR3 loop reads CATSREASGTRYNEQFF. The CDR3 nucleotides read TGTGCCACCAGCAGAGAAGCTAGCGGGACGAGGTACAATGAGCAGTTCTTC. J is TRBJ2-1 and V is TRBV15; 9 nucleotides match TRBD2. Per the germline V gene, CDR1 is LNHNV and CDR2 is YYDKDF (reference sequence). J lost 4 bases, V lost 0 bases, and 7 bases had no gene match. CDR3 length: 17 residues.

This chain connects TRBV7-9 to TRBJ2-1, with 9 nucleotides matching TRBD2. The CDR3 extends over 13 amino acids. Per germline, CDR1 SEHNR and CDR2 FQNEAQ (reference sequence). The V segment lost 5 bases and the J segment 7 bases; nucleotides outside the gene matches: 3. CDR3 sequence (DNA): TGTGCCAGCAGCACGGGACTAGCTAATGAGCAGTTCTTC. Protein: CASSTGLANEQFF. The full variable domain, rest sourced from reference TRBV7-9 and TRBJ2-1, is DTGVSQNPRHKITKRGQNVTFRCDPISEHNRLYWYRQTLGQGPEFLTYFQNEAQLEKSRLLSDRFSAERPKGSFSTLEIQRTEQGDSAMYLCASSTGLANEQFFGPGTRLTVL.

J is TRBJ1-2 and V is TRBV6-1; D call uncertain. Germline lookup yields CDR1 MNHNS and CDR2 SASEGT. The CDR3 is 13 residues long. Trimming pared 2 bases from V and 8 bases from J, leaving 12 bases between. The CDR3 bases are TGTGCCAGCAGTGAAACAGTTTCGATCGGCTACACCTTC. This sequence encodes CASSETVSIGYTF.

The chain carries TRBV19 and TRBJ2-2, with 7 bases aligning to TRBD2. J lost 6 bases, V lost 9 bases, and 10 bases had no gene match. This CDR3 is 14 amino acids long. CDR1 is LNHDA, CDR2 SQIVND, per germline (reference sequence). CDR3 nucleotide sequence: TGTGCCAGCACCTGGGGCGGGAGCGCCGGGGAGCTGTTTTTT. Protein: CASTWGGSAGELFF. The full variable domain, with the rest looked up from reference TRBV19 and TRBJ2-2, is DGGITQSPKYLFRKEGQNVTLSCEQNLNHDAMYWYRQDPGQGLRLIYYSQIVNDFQKGDIAEGYSVSREKKESFPLTVTSAQKNPTAFYLCASTWGGSAGELFFGEGSRLTVL.

The chain has TRBV10-1 and TRBJ1-5; D ambiguous. The CDR3 contains 12 residues. Trimming removed 3 bases from V and 3 bases from J, with 3 bases in between. CDR1 and CDR2 (germline): WNHNN, SYGVQD (reference sequence). The CDR3 sequence is CASSEDNQPQHF. The CDR3 DNA sequence: TGCGCCAGCAGTGAAGACAATCAGCCCCAGCATTTT.

Worth noting for this clone: In the same sample, other DNA sequences code for this CDR3. The chain recombines TRBV30 with TRBJ2-7; no firm D call. The germline V and J ends were trimmed by 0 bases and 3 bases, with 3 bases remaining between them. CDR3 length equals 11 residues. Germline V CDR1 and CDR2: GTSNPN, SVGIG (reference sequence). The CDR3 nucleotides are TGTGCCTGGAGTGTGGGCTACGAGCAGTACTTC. This sequence encodes CAWSVGYEQYF.

In its sample, this clone was seen once. This CDR3 is also generated by other DNA sequences in the sample. The J gene is TRBJ2-3, the V gene TRBV18; 8 bases are shared with TRBD1. V lost 3 bases, J lost 3 bases, and 5 bases stayed unmatched. Germline CDR1 is KGHSH and CDR2 is LQKENI. The CDR3 is made up of 15 amino acids. DNA for the CDR3: TGTGCCAGCTCACCGCAGGGGGCGAGAACAGATACGCAGTATTTT. This gives the protein CASSPQGARTDTQYF.

The V gene is TRBV28, the J gene TRBJ2-2, with 8 bases aligning to TRBD2. V dropped 10 bases and J dropped 5; count of bases not matched to a gene: 9. CDR1 and CDR2 (germline): MDHEN, SYDVKM. CDR3 size: 14 residues. As DNA, the CDR3 is TGTGCCACCCTGAGCGGGAGTCGTACCGGGGAGCTGTTTTTT. It translates to CATLSGSRTGELFF.

The rearrangement uses TRBV7-6 and TRBJ2-5; 14 bases align to TRBD2. The trim removed 1 base at V and 1 base at J, leaving 2 bases unmatched. This CDR3 is built from 17 residues. Germline V gene lookup returns CDR1 SGHVS and CDR2 FNYEAQ. The CDR3 protein is CASSLVGTSGGQETQYF. DNA of the CDR3: TGTGCCAGCAGCTTAGTGGGGACTAGCGGGGGCCAAGAGACCCAGTACTTC. Variable domain in full (rest from reference TRBV7-6 and TRBJ2-5): GAGVSQSPRYKVTKRGQDVALRCDPISGHVSLYWYRQALGQGPEFLTYFNYEAQQDKSGLPNDRFSAERPEGSISTLTIQRTEQRDSAMYRCASSLVGTSGGQETQYFGPGTRLLVL.

The V call is TRBV2, the J call TRBJ1-5; D perhaps matches TRBD1 (5 bases). CDR3 size: 15 residues. Germline V gene lookup returns CDR1 SNHLY and CDR2 FYNNEI. Trimming cost V 5 bases and J 9 bases, with 20 bases left between them. The CDR3 reads CASSSGTGAVWPQHF. The CDR3, as DNA: TGTGCCAGCAGTTCCGGGACTGGGGCCGTTTGGCCCCAGCATTTT.

CDR3 nucleotides: TGTGCCAGCAGTGGCATTGGTCGGGGTTCCTACAATGAGCAGTTCTTC. Translated, it gives CASSGIGRGSYNEQFF. The chain is built from TRBV25-1 and TRBJ2-1; a possible D gene is TRBD2 (5 bases). Trimming removed 4 bases from V and 1 base from J, with 14 bases in between. This CDR3 has 16 residues. CDR1 is MGHDK and CDR2 is SYGVNS in the germline V gene.

For this clone: The identical CDR3 is also encoded by other nucleotide sequences in the sample. The chain combines TRBV28 with TRBJ1-2; a weak D match, TRBD1 (6 bases). Germline assignment: CDR1 MDHEN and CDR2 SYDVKM. The CDR3 spans 13 residues. Trimming shortened V by 3 bases and J by 3 bases, and 8 bases separated the two germline ends. CDR3 amino acids: CASSLAGDYGYTF. The CDR3 nucleotides read TGTGCCAGCAGTTTGGCAGGGGACTATGGCTACACCTTC.

The chain links TRBV5-1 to TRBJ2-1; D is perhaps TRBD2 (6 bases). The CDR3 extends over 15 amino acids. Trimming left V 6 bases short and J 4 bases short, with 17 bases between. The germline V gene has CDR1 SGHRS and CDR2 YFSETQ. The CDR3 sequence: CASNRERRDYNEQFF. The DNA for the CDR3 is TGCGCCAGCAATAGGGAGCGGAGGGATTACAATGAGCAGTTCTTC.

The rearrangement uses TRBV7-9 and TRBJ1-1, with D hard to call. Trimming cost V 5 bases and J 4 bases, with 11 bases left between them. Germline V gene data show CDR1 as SEHNR and CDR2 as FQNEAQ (reference sequence). This CDR3 has 13 amino acids. DNA of the CDR3: TGTGCCAGCAGCCCCCTTATGGGCACTGAAGCTTTCTTT. Translated: CASSPLMGTEAFF. Full variable domain (outside the CDR3, taken from reference TRBV7-9 and TRBJ1-1): DTGVSQNPRHKITKRGQNVTFRCDPISEHNRLYWYRQTLGQGPEFLTYFQNEAQLEKSRLLSDRFSAERPKGSFSTLEIQRTEQGDSAMYLCASSPLMGTEAFFGQGTRLTVV.

The chain couples TRBV18 to TRBJ2-3; D unresolved. Germline assignment: CDR1 KGHSH and CDR2 LQKENI. V was trimmed by 4 bases and J by 2 bases, leaving 19 bases between them. The CDR3 contains 17 residues. The CDR3 is CASSRLTLNSNTDTQYF. The DNA for the CDR3 is TGTGCCAGCTCACGCCTAACCCTGAATAGTAACACAGATACGCAGTATTTT.

The V and J genes are TRBV28 and TRBJ1-2; 7 bases agree with TRBD1. V was clipped by 3 bases and J by 8 bases; unmatched bases: 12. The CDR3 is 15 amino acids. The germline gives CDR1 MDHEN, CDR2 SYDVKM. CDR3 protein: CASSFMWRQGFGYTF. For the CDR3, the DNA is TGTGCCAGCAGTTTTATGTGGAGACAGGGTTTCGGCTACACCTTC.

The rearrangement links TRBV7-2 to TRBJ2-7, with 8 bases matching TRBD2. Germline V gene lookup returns CDR1 SGHTA and CDR2 FQGNSA. Unmatched junction bases numbered 11, after V lost 5 bases and J lost 2 bases. The CDR3 covers 16 residues. CDR3 in amino acids: CASSRVRGGRTYEQYF. The DNA of the CDR3 is TGTGCCAGCAGCCGGGTTCGGGGGGGGAGGACCTACGAGCAGTACTTC.

Remarks on this clone: The sample holds other DNA sequences that translate to the same CDR3. This rearrangement joins TRBV7-9 to TRBJ2-7; D gene unclear. The CDR3 has 14 residues. V shed 5 bases and J shed 1 base, with 12 bases lying between them. Germline CDR1 and CDR2: SEHNR and FQNEAQ (reference sequence). CDR3: CASSRTGGSYEQYF. For the CDR3, the DNA is TGTGCCAGCAGCCGGACCGGCGGATCCTACGAGCAGTACTTC. Combining the CDR3 with reference TRBV7-9 and TRBJ2-7 gives the whole variable domain DTGVSQNPRHKITKRGQNVTFRCDPISEHNRLYWYRQTLGQGPEFLTYFQNEAQLEKSRLLSDRFSAERPKGSFSTLEIQRTEQGDSAMYLCASSRTGGSYEQYFGPGTRLTVT.

This clone was counted once. This chain uses TRBV18 with TRBJ1-3; D remains unclear. The V gene lost 2 bases and the J gene lost 4 bases, with 9 bases spanning the gap. Germline V gene data show CDR1 as KGHSH and CDR2 as LQKENI. The CDR3 length is 14 residues. This chain's CDR3 is CASSPEAQGNTIYF. The CDR3 nucleotides read TGTGCCAGCTCACCAGAGGCTCAGGGAAACACCATATATTTT. Combining the CDR3 with reference TRBV18 and TRBJ1-3 gives the whole variable domain NAGVMQNPRHLVRRRGQEARLRCSPMKGHSHVYWYRQLPEEGLKFMVYLQKENIIDESGMPKERFSAEFPKEGPSILRIQQVVRGDSAAYFCASSPEAQGNTIYFGEGSWLTVV.

The chain is built from TRBV5-1 and TRBJ2-1; 8 bases agree with TRBD1. The CDR3 has 14 residues. CDR1 is SGHRS and CDR2 is YFSETQ in the germline V gene. Unmatched junction bases numbered 8, after V lost 5 bases and J lost 7 bases. Here the CDR3 DNA reads TGCGCCAGCAGTGGGCAGGGGGCATGGAATGAGCAGTTCTTC. It yields the protein CASSGQGAWNEQFF.

The chain recombines TRBV28 with TRBJ1-2, with D possibly matching TRBD1 (5 bases). The ends were cut back, 3 bases at V and 5 bases at J, with 13 bases in the middle. Germline CDR1 is MDHEN and CDR2 is SYDVKM. This CDR3 comprises 14 residues. The CDR3 spells CASSLTGPGYGYTF. In DNA, the CDR3 is TGTGCCAGCAGTTTGACGGGACCGGGGTATGGCTACACCTTC.

The chain has TRBV19 and TRBJ2-3, with D perhaps matching TRBD2 (6 bases). The CDR3 spans 15 residues. CDR1 and CDR2 from the germline V gene are LNHDA and SQIVND (reference sequence). Trimming took off 2 bases at V and 5 bases at J, with 14 bases between the two ends. In nucleotides, the CDR3 is TGTGCCAGTAGTATAAGTGCTTTGGGAGGAGATACGCAGTATTTT. Amino acids: CASSISALGGDTQYF. Filled out from reference TRBV19 and TRBJ2-3, the complete variable domain reads DGGITQSPKYLFRKEGQNVTLSCEQNLNHDAMYWYRQDPGQGLRLIYYSQIVNDFQKGDIAEGYSVSREKKESFPLTVTSAQKNPTAFYLCASSISALGGDTQYFGPGTRLTVL.

The J gene is TRBJ1-5, the V gene TRBV19; perhaps TRBD1 as D (6 bases). CDR3 length: 15 residues. The V end was cut by 5 bases, the J end by 9 bases, with 20 bases between. In germline, CDR1 is LNHDA, CDR2 SQIVND (reference sequence). CDR3 DNA sequence: TGTGCCAGTAGTGGAACGACAGGAGCCAACCGGCCCCAGCATTTT. This codes for CASSGTTGANRPQHF.

This chain links TRBV25-1 with TRBJ2-7; TRBD1 matches at 8 bases. The CDR3 totals 16 residues. Germline V gene sequence: CDR1 MGHDK, CDR2 SYGVNS. Trimming cost V 5 bases and J 5 bases; bases outside gene matches: 14. In DNA, the CDR3 is TGTGCCAGCAGTATTAGGAGACAGGGGAAAGTCCACGAGCAGTACTTC. Encoded protein: CASSIRRQGKVHEQYF.